The entry below gives a single T cell receptor beta chain sequence along with its context. Libraries were prepared by immunoSEQ multiplex PCR; TCRdb keeps only in-frame clonotypes and omits some of them. The sample includes more than 60,000 clones, about nine tenths of them seen just once. The CDR3 is 14 residues long. Germline V gene data show CDR1 as MDHEN and CDR2 as SYDVKM. The V end lost 2 bases, the J end lost 5 bases, and 10 bases lay between the germline ends. Seattle patients were enrolled while actively infected and followed longitudinally. This record comes from a study of blood T cell repertoires in COVID-19. On the study more broadly: The study drew acute and convalescent COVID-19 samples from the United States, Italy and Spain.

The chain couples TRBV28 to TRBJ2-1; no clear D. The clonotype was recovered from a woman aged 55-70 years with COVID-19, enrolled during active disease. The sample consisted of peripheral blood. CDR3 residues: CASSLREIHNEQFF. The CDR3 DNA is TGTGCCAGCAGTTTACGCGAGATCCACAATGAGCAGTTCTTC.